This paragraph covers one T cell receptor (beta chain) sequence. Profiling relied on immunoSEQ multiplex PCR, and the TCRdb table lists in-frame clones only, not all of them. The sample shows approximately 260,000 clones, around four fifths of them seen only once. This specimen belongs to a study of blood T cell repertoires in COVID-19. Study overall: Acute-phase and convalescent COVID-19 samples originated in the United States, Italy and Spain.

The V end was cut by 1 base, the J end by 0 bases, with 7 bases between. This CDR3 region has 15 residues. Germline V gene data show CDR1 as SGHRS and CDR2 as YFSETQ. Sequences were obtained from PBMCs or T cells enriched from blood (not recorded which). The clonotype comes from a man younger than 40 with acute COVID-19. V gene TRBV5-1 combines with J gene TRBJ2-2; D unclear. The CDR3 sequence is CASSLFSTNTGELFF. The DNA for the CDR3 is TGCGCCAGCAGCTTGTTCAGTACGAACACCGGGGAGCTGTTTTTT.